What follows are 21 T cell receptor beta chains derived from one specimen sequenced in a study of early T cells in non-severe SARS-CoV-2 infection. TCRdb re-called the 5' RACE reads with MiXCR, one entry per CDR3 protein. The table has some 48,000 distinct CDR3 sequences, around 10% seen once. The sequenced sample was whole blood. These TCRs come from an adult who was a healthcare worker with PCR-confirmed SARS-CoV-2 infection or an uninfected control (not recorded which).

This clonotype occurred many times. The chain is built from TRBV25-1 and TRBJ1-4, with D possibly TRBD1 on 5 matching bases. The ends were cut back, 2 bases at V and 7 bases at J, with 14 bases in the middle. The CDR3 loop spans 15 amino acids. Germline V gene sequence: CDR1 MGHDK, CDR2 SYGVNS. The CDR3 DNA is TGTGCCAGCAGTGAACATGGGACCTCGGGTGAAAAACTGTTTTTT. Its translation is CASSEHGTSGEKLFF.

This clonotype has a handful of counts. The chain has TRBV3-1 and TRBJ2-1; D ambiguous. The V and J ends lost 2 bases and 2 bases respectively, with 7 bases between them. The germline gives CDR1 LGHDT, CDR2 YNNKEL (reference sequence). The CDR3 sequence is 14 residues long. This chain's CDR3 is CASSQTRAYNEQFF. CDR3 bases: TGTGCCAGCAGCCAAACAAGGGCCTACAATGAGCAGTTCTTC.

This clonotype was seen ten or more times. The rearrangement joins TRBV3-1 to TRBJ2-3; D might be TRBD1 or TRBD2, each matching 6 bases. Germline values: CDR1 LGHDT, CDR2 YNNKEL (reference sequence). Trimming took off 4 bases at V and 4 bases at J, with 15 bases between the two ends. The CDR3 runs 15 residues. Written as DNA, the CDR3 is TGTGCCAGCAGCCCGGGAGACAGGTTGGCAGATACGCAGTATTTT. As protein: CASSPGDRLADTQYF.

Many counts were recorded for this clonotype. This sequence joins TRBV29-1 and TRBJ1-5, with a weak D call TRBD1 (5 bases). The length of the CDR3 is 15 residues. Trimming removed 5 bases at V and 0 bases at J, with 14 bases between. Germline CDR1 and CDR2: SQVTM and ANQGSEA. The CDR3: CSVREGLYSNQPQHF. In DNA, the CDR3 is TGCAGCGTTCGGGAGGGGCTCTATAGCAATCAGCCCCAGCATTTT. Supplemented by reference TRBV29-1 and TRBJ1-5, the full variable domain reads SAVISQKPSRDICQRGTSLTIQCQVDSQVTMMFWYRQQPGQSLTLIATANQGSEATYESGFVIDKFPISRPNLTFSTLTVSNMSPEDSSIYLCSVREGLYSNQPQHFGDGTRLSIL.

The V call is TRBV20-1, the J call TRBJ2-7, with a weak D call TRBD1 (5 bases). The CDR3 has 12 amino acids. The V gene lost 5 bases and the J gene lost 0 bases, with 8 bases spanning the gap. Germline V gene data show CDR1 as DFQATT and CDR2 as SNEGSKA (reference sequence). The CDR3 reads CSAQGPSYEQYF. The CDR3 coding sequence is TGCAGTGCTCAGGGTCCCTCCTACGAGCAGTACTTC.

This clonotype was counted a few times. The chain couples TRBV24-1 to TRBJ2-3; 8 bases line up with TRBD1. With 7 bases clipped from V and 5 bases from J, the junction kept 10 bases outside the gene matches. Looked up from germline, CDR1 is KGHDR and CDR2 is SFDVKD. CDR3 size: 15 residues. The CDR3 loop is CATRAAGGAEDTQYF. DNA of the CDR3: TGTGCCACCAGAGCCGCAGGGGGCGCGGAAGATACGCAGTATTTT.

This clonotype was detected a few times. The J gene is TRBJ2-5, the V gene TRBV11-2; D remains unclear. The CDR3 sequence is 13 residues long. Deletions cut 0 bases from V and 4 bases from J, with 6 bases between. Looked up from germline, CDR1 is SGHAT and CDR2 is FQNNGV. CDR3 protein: CASSLDPSETQYF. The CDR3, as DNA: TGTGCCAGCAGCTTAGATCCGTCAGAGACCCAGTACTTC.

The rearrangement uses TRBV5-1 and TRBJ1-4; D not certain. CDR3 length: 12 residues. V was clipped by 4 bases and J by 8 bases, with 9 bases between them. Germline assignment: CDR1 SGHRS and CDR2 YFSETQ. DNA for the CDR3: TGCGCCAGCAGCGAGTCTGGGGAAAAACTGTTTTTT. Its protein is CASSESGEKLFF.

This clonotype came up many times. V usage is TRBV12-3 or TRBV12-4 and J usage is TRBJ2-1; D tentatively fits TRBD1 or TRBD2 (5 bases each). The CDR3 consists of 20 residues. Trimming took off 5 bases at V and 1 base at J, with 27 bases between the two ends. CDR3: CASSVLSGTLGRRSYNEQFF. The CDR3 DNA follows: TGTGCCAGCAGTGTACTTTCCGGGACCCTTGGAAGGCGATCCTACAATGAGCAGTTCTTC.

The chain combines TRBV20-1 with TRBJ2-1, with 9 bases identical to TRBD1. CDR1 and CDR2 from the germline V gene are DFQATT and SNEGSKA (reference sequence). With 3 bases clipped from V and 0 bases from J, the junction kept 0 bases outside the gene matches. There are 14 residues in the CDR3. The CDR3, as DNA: TGCAGTGCTAGGGACAGGGGCTCCTACAATGAGCAGTTCTTC. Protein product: CSARDRGSYNEQFF.

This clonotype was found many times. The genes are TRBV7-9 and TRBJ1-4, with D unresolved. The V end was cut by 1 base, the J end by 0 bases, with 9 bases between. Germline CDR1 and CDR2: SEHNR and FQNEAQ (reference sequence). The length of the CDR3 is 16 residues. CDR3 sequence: CASSLGRRSTNEKLFF. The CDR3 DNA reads TGTGCCAGCAGCTTAGGCAGGCGGTCAACTAATGAAAAACTGTTTTTT.

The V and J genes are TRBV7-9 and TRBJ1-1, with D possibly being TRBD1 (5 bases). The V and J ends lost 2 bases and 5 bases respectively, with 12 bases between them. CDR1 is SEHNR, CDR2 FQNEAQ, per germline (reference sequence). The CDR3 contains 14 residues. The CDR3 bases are TGTGCCAGCAGCTTATTGGGGGAAGGGACTGAAGCTTTCTTT. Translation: CASSLLGEGTEAFF.

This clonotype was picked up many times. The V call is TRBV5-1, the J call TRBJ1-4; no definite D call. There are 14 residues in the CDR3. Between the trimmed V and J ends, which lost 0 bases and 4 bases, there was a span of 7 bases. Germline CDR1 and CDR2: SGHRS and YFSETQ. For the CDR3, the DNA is TGCGCCAGCAGCTTGGACAGCCTTAATGAAAAACTGTTTTTT. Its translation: CASSLDSLNEKLFF.

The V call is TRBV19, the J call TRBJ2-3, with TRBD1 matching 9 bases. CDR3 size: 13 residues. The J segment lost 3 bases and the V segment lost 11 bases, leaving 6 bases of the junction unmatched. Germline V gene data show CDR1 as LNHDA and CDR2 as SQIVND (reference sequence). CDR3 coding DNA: TGTGCCTCAGGGGACAGGGTGACAGATACGCAGTATTTT. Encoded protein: CASGDRVTDTQYF.

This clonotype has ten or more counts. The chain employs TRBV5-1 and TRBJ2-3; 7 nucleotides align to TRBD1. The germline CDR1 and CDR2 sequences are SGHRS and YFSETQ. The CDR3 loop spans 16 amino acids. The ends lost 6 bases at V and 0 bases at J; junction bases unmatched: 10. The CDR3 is CASTSPRDRSTDTQYF. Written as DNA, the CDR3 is TGCGCCAGCACCTCCCCGAGGGACAGAAGCACAGATACGCAGTATTTT.

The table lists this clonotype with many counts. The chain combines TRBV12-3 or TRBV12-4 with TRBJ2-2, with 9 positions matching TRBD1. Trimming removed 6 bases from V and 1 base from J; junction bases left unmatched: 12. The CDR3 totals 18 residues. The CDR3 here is CASRDKDRGWMNTGELFF. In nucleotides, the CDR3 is TGTGCCAGCAGGGATAAGGACAGGGGATGGATGAACACCGGGGAGCTGTTTTTT.

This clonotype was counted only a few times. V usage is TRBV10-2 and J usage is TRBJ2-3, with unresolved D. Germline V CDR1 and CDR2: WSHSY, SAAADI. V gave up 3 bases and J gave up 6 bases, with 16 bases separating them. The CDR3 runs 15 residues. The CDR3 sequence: CASSEKVPFSDTQYF. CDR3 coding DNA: TGCGCCAGCAGTGAAAAGGTCCCATTTTCCGATACGCAGTATTTT.

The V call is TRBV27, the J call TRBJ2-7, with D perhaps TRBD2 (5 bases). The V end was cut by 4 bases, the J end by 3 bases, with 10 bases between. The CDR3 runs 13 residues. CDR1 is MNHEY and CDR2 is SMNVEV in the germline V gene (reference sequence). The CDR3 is CASSSRGNYEQYF. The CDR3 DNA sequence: TGTGCCAGCAGTTCCCGGGGAAACTACGAGCAGTACTTC.

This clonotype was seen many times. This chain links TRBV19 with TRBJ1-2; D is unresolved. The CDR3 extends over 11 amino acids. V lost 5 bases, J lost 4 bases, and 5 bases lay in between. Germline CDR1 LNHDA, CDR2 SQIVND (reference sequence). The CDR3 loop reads CASSEVYGYTF. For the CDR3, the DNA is TGTGCCAGTAGTGAGGTCTATGGCTACACCTTC.

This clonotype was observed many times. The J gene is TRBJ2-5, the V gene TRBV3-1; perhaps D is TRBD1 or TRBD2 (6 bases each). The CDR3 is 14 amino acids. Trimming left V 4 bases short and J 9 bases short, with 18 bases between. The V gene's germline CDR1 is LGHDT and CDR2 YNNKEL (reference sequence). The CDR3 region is CASSPGTLSGAQYF. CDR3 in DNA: TGTGCCAGCAGCCCCGGGACTCTGTCAGGGGCCCAGTACTTC.

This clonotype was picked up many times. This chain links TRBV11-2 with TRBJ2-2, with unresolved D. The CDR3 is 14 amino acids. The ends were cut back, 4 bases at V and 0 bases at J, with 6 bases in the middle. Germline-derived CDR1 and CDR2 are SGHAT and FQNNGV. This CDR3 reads CASSWGTNTGELFF. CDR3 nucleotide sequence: TGTGCCAGCAGCTGGGGTACGAACACCGGGGAGCTGTTTTTT.